These 28 T cell receptor beta chains came from one sample sequenced in a study of blood T cells in healthy people across ages. Together with a sample-barcoded 5' primer, a J-beta primer mix was included in a second PCR lasting about 7 to 12 cycles. Via MiXCR, TCRdb re-called the 5' RACE reads, giving one row per CDR3 protein. The sample comprises 800,000 or so distinct CDR3 sequences, roughly 25% of which are singletons, and 3% to 4% rests with the top ten. This sample also appeared in a second study, on T cells of mothers and their children.

Input material: blood. The source of these receptors is a boy aged 10-17 years in good health.

Regarding this clonotype: One junction end does not reproduce the germline sequence, and a read error may be involved. The CDR3 reads CGVGAGFSFDEQYF. CDR3 in DNA: TGCGGCGTGGGGGCAGGGTTTAGTTTCGACGAGCAGTACTTC. This chain joins TRBV29-1 and TRBJ2-1; weak D call: TRBD1 (6 bases). Matching the DNA end better, TRBJ2-7 makes the J call doubtful. The CDR3 consists of 14 residues. Germline V lookup: CDR1 SQVTM, CDR2 ANQGSEA.

There are a few counts of this clonotype. The V call is TRBV7-9, the J call TRBJ2-7; D may be TRBD1 (6 bases). The CDR3 contains 15 residues. The V end was cut by 8 bases, the J end by 0 bases, with 17 bases between. Looked up from germline, CDR1 is SEHNR and CDR2 is FQNEAQ (reference sequence). This chain's CDR3 is CASAVPGHPSYEQYF. CDR3 nucleotides: TGTGCCAGCGCCGTGCCGGGACACCCCTCCTACGAGCAGTACTTC.

This clonotype was detected a few times. V and J are TRBV12-3 or TRBV12-4 and TRBJ2-3, with 8 nucleotides matching TRBD1. The V and J ends lost 5 bases and 4 bases, in that order; junction bases with no gene match: 8. There are 15 residues in the CDR3. The CDR3 loop is CASSQGQVFADTQYF. The CDR3 bases are TGTGCCAGCAGTCAGGGACAGGTGTTCGCAGATACGCAGTATTTT.

The chain is built from TRBV7-2 and TRBJ1-1; D is ambiguous. Germline assignment: CDR1 SGHTA and CDR2 FQGNSA. The CDR3 sequence is 14 residues long. V was shortened by 0 bases and J by 6 bases, with 11 bases between the two germline ends. The CDR3 spells CASSLAPKGAEAFF. The CDR3 DNA is TGTGCCAGCAGCTTAGCACCGAAGGGCGCTGAAGCTTTCTTT.

Only a few counts were recorded for this clonotype. This chain connects TRBV9 to TRBJ2-1, with TRBD1 matching over 9 bases. Germline CDR1 SGDLS, CDR2 YYNGEE. This CDR3 has 15 amino acids. Trimming at V came to 2 bases and at J to 8 bases, leaving 8 bases not matched to a gene. CDR3 nucleotides: TGTGCCAGCAGCGTCGGGACAGGGTTCGGGGATGAGCAGTTCTTC. The encoded protein is CASSVGTGFGDEQFF.

This clonotype was picked up a small number of times. V and J are TRBV12-3 or TRBV12-4 and TRBJ2-7; D remains ambiguous. This CDR3 region has 14 residues. Deletions cut 4 bases from V and 2 bases from J, with 12 bases between. CDR3 sequence: CASSWVGPTYEQYF. In DNA form, the CDR3 reads TGTGCCAGCAGTTGGGTCGGGCCGACCTACGAGCAGTACTTC.

This clonotype has more than one count but fewer than ten. The V call is TRBV3-1, the J call TRBJ2-1, with 9 nucleotides matching TRBD1. CDR3 length: 15 residues. After removal of 1 base from V and 6 bases from J, the junction contained 4 bases not matched to a gene. In germline, CDR1 is LGHDT, CDR2 YNNKEL (reference sequence). CDR3 bases: TGTGCCAGCAGCCAAGGAGGGACAGGGCCCAATGAGCAGTTCTTC. Its translation: CASSQGGTGPNEQFF.

The rearrangement joins TRBV6-4 to TRBJ2-3; D ambiguous. Trimming shortened V by 2 bases and J by 3 bases, and 6 bases separated the two germline ends. The CDR3 has 13 amino acids. The germline V gene has CDR1 MRHNA and CDR2 SNTAGT. CDR3 nucleotide sequence: TGTGCCAGCAGTGACCTGGGGACAGATACGCAGTATTTT. Translated, it gives CASSDLGTDTQYF.

The chain combines TRBV12-3 or TRBV12-4 with TRBJ2-1, with D possibly matching TRBD1 (6 bases). With 3 bases removed from V and 1 base from J, the gap between germline ends came to 16 bases. The CDR3 length is 17 residues. The CDR3 sequence: CASSFWGLGTSYNEQFF. The CDR3 DNA sequence: TGTGCCAGCAGTTTTTGGGGGCTTGGGACATCCTACAATGAGCAGTTCTTC.

The V and J genes are TRBV10-3 and TRBJ2-1, with 11 nucleotides matching TRBD2. Germline values: CDR1 ENHRY, CDR2 SYGVKD. V shed 1 base and J 6 bases; nucleotides not matched to a gene: 5. The CDR3 covers 16 residues. In DNA, the CDR3 is TGTGCCATCAGTGAGTACGGGACTAGCGGAACCAATGAGCAGTTCTTC. As protein: CAISEYGTSGTNEQFF.

This rearrangement joins TRBV7-6 to TRBJ2-5, with 11 bases that match TRBD2. Germline V lookup: CDR1 SGHVS, CDR2 FNYEAQ. The CDR3 totals 16 residues. Losses at the gene ends were 5 bases for V and 4 bases for J; bases not matched to a gene: 9. The CDR3, as DNA: TGTGCCAGCAGCCCCATAGCGGGGGGGCCTCGAGAGACCCAGTACTTC. Translation: CASSPIAGGPRETQYF.

Concerning this clonotype: At one end, the junction sequence differs from germline, possibly due to a read error. This chain joins TRBV12-3 or TRBV12-4 and TRBJ2-2; 7 bases line up with TRBD1. CDR3 length: 15 amino acids. The CDR3 nucleotides are TGTGCCAACAGTTACAGGGGTCTAGGCACCGGGGAGCTGTTTTTT. Amino acids: CANSYRGLGTGELFF.

The J gene is TRBJ1-1, the V gene TRBV28; no definite D call. Germline CDR1 MDHEN, CDR2 SYDVKM. V shed 3 bases and J shed 4 bases, with 6 bases lying between them. The length of the CDR3 is 12 residues. The CDR3 DNA reads TGTGCCAGCAGTTTGTCCACCACTGAAGCTTTCTTT. This codes for CASSLSTTEAFF.

The chain employs TRBV5-1 and TRBJ2-2; 8 bases match TRBD2. CDR1 and CDR2 (germline): SGHRS, YFSETQ. The J segment lost 5 bases and the V segment lost 5 bases, leaving 8 bases of the junction unmatched. The length of the CDR3 is 15 residues. The CDR3 sequence: CASRNTSGWTGELFF. The CDR3 nucleotides read TGCGCCAGCAGGAATACTAGCGGTTGGACCGGGGAGCTGTTTTTT.

This clonotype was counted a few times. The rearrangement links TRBV30 to TRBJ1-1; D may be TRBD1 (5 bases). CDR3 size: 15 residues. The germline V gene has CDR1 GTSNPN and CDR2 SVGIG (reference sequence). V lost 2 bases, J lost 0 bases, and 13 bases lay in between. CDR3 in DNA: TGTGCCTGGAGTACCGCCGGGACGGTGAACACTGAAGCTTTCTTT. This encodes CAWSTAGTVNTEAFF.

The J gene is TRBJ1-2, the V gene TRBV6-6, with 7 bases matching TRBD1. The CDR3 totals 16 residues. The V gene's germline CDR1 is MNHNY and CDR2 SVGAGI (reference sequence). The ends lost 2 bases at V and 2 bases at J; junction bases unmatched: 8. For the CDR3, the DNA is TGTGCCAGCAGTTACCCGACCGTCAGGGGGAACTATGGCTACACCTTC. This translates into CASSYPTVRGNYGYTF.

The genes are TRBV7-9 and TRBJ1-5; D might be TRBD1 (5 bases). V was trimmed by 3 bases and J by 6 bases, leaving 12 bases between them. Germline CDR1 SEHNR, CDR2 FQNEAQ (reference sequence). The CDR3 runs 14 residues. CDR3 DNA: TGTGCCAGCAGCTTTAAAGGGGTTGGTCAGCCCCAGCATTTT. Its translation: CASSFKGVGQPQHF.

This chain links TRBV3-1 with TRBJ2-3; D uncertain. This CDR3 comprises 17 residues. Germline CDR1 and CDR2: LGHDT and YNNKEL (reference sequence). Trimming left V 4 bases short and J 2 bases short, with 19 bases between. CDR3 sequence: CASSPVLGFPTTDTQYF. In nucleotides, the CDR3 is TGTGCCAGCAGCCCCGTCCTGGGCTTCCCGACCACAGATACGCAGTATTTT.

The sample holds a few counts of this clonotype. V gene TRBV27 combines with J gene TRBJ2-7, with 13 bases matching TRBD2. In germline, CDR1 is MNHEY, CDR2 SMNVEV (reference sequence). V dropped 6 bases and J dropped 5; count of bases not matched to a gene: 7. The length of the CDR3 is 15 residues. The DNA of the CDR3 is TGTGCCAGCAGCCTTCAAGGGACTAGCGGGAACGAGCAGTACTTC. Translating it yields CASSLQGTSGNEQYF.

This clonotype was counted at least ten times. The J gene is TRBJ1-5, the V gene TRBV13, with D possibly matching TRBD1 (6 bases). Germline V lookup: CDR1 PRHDT, CDR2 FYEKMQ (reference sequence). V lost 0 bases and J lost 7, with 7 bases in between. This CDR3 region has 13 residues. Here the CDR3 reads CASSLGGGQPQHF. The CDR3 coding sequence is TGTGCCAGCAGCTTAGGAGGGGGACAGCCCCAGCATTTT. Combining the CDR3 with reference TRBV13 and TRBJ1-5 gives the whole variable domain AAGVIQSPRHLIKEKRETATLKCYPIPRHDTVYWYQQGPGQDPQFLISFYEKMQSDKGSIPDRFSAQQFSDYHSELNMSSLELGDSALYFCASSLGGGQPQHFGDGTRLSIL.

This clonotype occurred a few times. The chain has TRBV5-1 and TRBJ2-7; 9 bases line up with TRBD1. The germline V gene encodes CDR1 SGHRS and CDR2 YFSETQ. The CDR3 sequence is 16 residues long. The junction had 6 bases not matched to a gene; V was cut back by 2 bases and J by 0 bases. The CDR3 DNA reads TGCGCCAGCAGCTTACAACCGGGACAGGGCTCCTACGAGCAGTACTTC. It translates to CASSLQPGQGSYEQYF.

The chain uses TRBV5-1 and TRBJ1-1; a possible D gene is TRBD1 (5 bases). Trimming stripped 5 bases from V and 0 bases from J, with 14 bases between. The CDR3 loop spans 15 amino acids. CDR1 SGHRS and CDR2 YFSETQ come from the germline V gene. The CDR3 bases are TGCGCCAGCAGGGTCGGGGACCCTTTGAACACTGAAGCTTTCTTT. Protein product: CASRVGDPLNTEAFF.

The J gene is TRBJ2-5, the V gene TRBV7-2, with a possible D match to TRBD2 (6 bases). V shed 4 bases and J shed 0 bases, with 9 bases lying between them. The CDR3 has 14 amino acids. The germline V gene encodes CDR1 SGHTA and CDR2 FQGNSA. CDR3 residues: CASSSLAYQETQYF. The CDR3 coding sequence is TGTGCCAGCAGCTCGCTAGCGTACCAAGAGACCCAGTACTTC.

The chain combines TRBV5-1 with TRBJ2-5; TRBD2 agrees at 8 bases. Germline V gene sequence: CDR1 SGHRS, CDR2 YFSETQ. The CDR3 is 15 residues long. V shed 5 bases, J shed 3 bases, and the junction held 9 bases outside the gene matches. CDR3 in DNA: TGCGCCAGCAGGGATGAACCGGGACTAGAAGAGACCCAGTACTTC. Protein product: CASRDEPGLEETQYF.

The table lists this clonotype with many counts. The chain carries TRBV12-3 or TRBV12-4 and TRBJ2-5; TRBD2 agrees at 7 bases. The CDR3 extends over 14 amino acids. With V trimmed by 6 bases and J by 0 bases, 4 bases remained unmatched. CDR3 in DNA: TGTGCCAGCAGCACCGGGGGGTACCAAGAGACCCAGTACTTC. It codes for CASSTGGYQETQYF.

This clonotype was observed a handful of times. The rearrangement uses TRBV29-1 and TRBJ2-1; D ambiguous. The germline CDR1 and CDR2 sequences are SQVTM and ANQGSEA. Trimming stripped 0 bases from V and 13 bases from J, with 4 bases between. The CDR3 covers 9 residues. Here the CDR3 DNA reads TGCAGCGTTGAAGAGAACCAGTTCTTC. Its protein product is CSVEENQFF.

This clonotype was seen only a few times. The chain is built from TRBV2 and TRBJ1-2; 7 nucleotides align to TRBD1. The CDR3 contains 16 residues. Germline CDR1 reads SNHLY; CDR2 reads FYNNEI. Germline trimming cut 1 base from V and 3 bases from J; bases unmatched to any gene: 8. DNA for the CDR3: TGTGCCAGCAGTGAAGTGGGACAGAACGGGGACTATGGCTACACCTTC. This sequence encodes CASSEVGQNGDYGYTF.

On this clonotype itself: Germline is not matched at one junction end, which may reflect a read error. The chain is built from TRBV7-9 and TRBJ2-5; 7 bases line up with TRBD1. Germline CDR1 is SEHNR and CDR2 is FQNEAQ (reference sequence). This CDR3 is built from 14 residues. CDR3: CASIDRQGQETQHF. The CDR3 region has the DNA TGTGCCAGCATCGATAGACAGGGCCAAGAGACCCAGCACTTC.